The 16 T cell receptor beta chains below come from one sample, sequenced in a study of cytotoxic CD8 clonotypes in ibrutinib-treated CLL. The protocol was immunoSEQ multiplex PCR, while the TCRdb copy is restricted to in-frame clones and leaves out a portion. This repertoire shows more than 75,000 clones, approximately 71% found once; its top ten account for around 23%. This specimen consisted of PBMCs, obtained after 24 months of ibrutinib treatment. The receptors here all came from a human donor with chronic lymphocytic leukemia.

This sequence joins TRBV4-1 and TRBJ1-2; no definite D call. The CDR3 loop spans 16 amino acids. Germline lookup yields CDR1 MGHRA and CDR2 YSYEKL. The V end lost 0 bases, the J end lost 5 bases, and 16 bases lay between the germline ends. The CDR3: CASSQDRADEKYGYTF. CDR3 bases: TGCGCCAGCAGCCAAGATCGAGCAGATGAAAAATATGGCTACACCTTC.

This clone was seen a few times. The V gene is TRBV19, the J gene TRBJ1-2; D is perhaps TRBD1 (6 bases). With 7 bases removed from V and 5 bases from J, the gap between germline ends came to 17 bases. Germline CDR1 reads LNHDA; CDR2 reads SQIVND (reference sequence). The length of the CDR3 is 14 residues. The CDR3, as DNA: TGTGCCAGTATTCGCGGGGGCCTGTTTTATGGCTACACCTTC. As protein: CASIRGGLFYGYTF.

This sequence joins TRBV29-1 and TRBJ2-1; the D gene could be TRBD1 or TRBD2 (5 bases each). This CDR3 comprises 14 residues. Germline V gene lookup returns CDR1 SQVTM and CDR2 ANQGSEA. Trimming took 4 bases from V and 3 from J, leaving 13 bases between them. The CDR3 reads CSVAGPINYNEQFF. The CDR3 DNA follows: TGCAGCGTTGCGGGACCAATAAACTACAATGAGCAGTTCTTC.

This clone was seen ten or more times. The V gene is TRBV5-6, the J gene TRBJ2-2; no firm D call. This CDR3 has 15 amino acids. The germline gives CDR1 SGHDT, CDR2 YYEEEE. The germline V and J ends were trimmed by 2 bases and 0 bases, with 8 bases remaining between them. The CDR3 coding sequence is TGTGCCAGCAGCTTACCACGATCGAACACCGGGGAGCTGTTTTTT. Encoded protein: CASSLPRSNTGELFF. The full variable domain, completed using reference TRBV5-6 and TRBJ2-2, is DAGVTQSPTHLIKTRGQQVTLRCSPKSGHDTVSWYQQALGQGPQFIFQYYEEEERQRGNFPDRFSGHQFPNYSSELNVNALLLGDSALYLCASSLPRSNTGELFFGEGSRLTVL.

The gene calls are TRBV6-4 and TRBJ1-1, with TRBD1 matching 9 bases. Germline trimming cut 6 bases from V and 1 base from J; bases unmatched to any gene: 3. Per the germline V gene, CDR1 is MRHNA and CDR2 is SNTAGT. The CDR3 runs 14 residues. As DNA, the CDR3 is TGTGCCAGCAGGGGACAGGGTTCGAACACTGAAGCTTTCTTT. It encodes CASRGQGSNTEAFF.

This clone was seen a few times. Different DNA sequences within this sample yield the same CDR3. V and J are TRBV7-9 and TRBJ1-6; no definite D call. V lost 0 bases and J 7 bases, leaving 10 bases between the germline ends. The CDR3 contains 15 residues. The V gene's germline CDR1 is SEHNR and CDR2 FQNEAQ (reference sequence). Here the CDR3 reads CASSLALGPNSPLHF. The CDR3 DNA is TGTGCCAGCAGCTTAGCCCTGGGTCCCAATTCACCCCTCCACTTT.

The chain carries TRBV4-2 and TRBJ2-7; 11 nucleotides align to TRBD2. The CDR3 contains 16 residues. J gave up 7 bases and V 4 bases, and 12 bases lay outside the gene matches. Germline loops: CDR1 LGHNA, CDR2 YNFKEQ. CDR3 bases: TGTGCCAGCAGCCTCGGGGCTAGCGGGGGGTCGGGAGAGCAGTACTTC. Amino acids: CASSLGASGGSGEQYF.

The chain uses TRBV29-1 and TRBJ2-7, with unresolved D. V gave up 4 bases and J gave up 0 bases, with 10 bases separating them. Looked up from germline, CDR1 is SQVTM and CDR2 is ANQGSEA. This CDR3 region has 13 residues. CDR3 in amino acids: CSVVTESSYEQYF. Written as DNA, the CDR3 is TGCAGCGTTGTTACCGAGAGCTCCTACGAGCAGTACTTC.

The chain recombines TRBV10-1 with TRBJ2-2; 9 bases agree with TRBD2. Germline V gene lookup returns CDR1 WNHNN and CDR2 SYGVQD (reference sequence). The CDR3 is 16 amino acids. Unmatched junction bases numbered 9, after V lost 8 bases and J lost 2 bases. The DNA for the CDR3 is TGCGCCAGCGGGCCTAGCGGGACCTACAACACCGGGGAGCTGTTTTTT. Translated: CASGPSGTYNTGELFF.

The rearrangement links TRBV18 to TRBJ2-3; TRBD2 aligns across 11 bases. In germline, CDR1 is KGHSH, CDR2 LQKENI. The junction had 11 bases not matched to a gene; V was cut back by 3 bases and J by 3 bases. This CDR3 is built from 18 residues. The CDR3 coding sequence is TGTGCCAGCTCACCTTACAGTCTAGCGGGAGGAGGGACAGATACGCAGTATTTT. As protein: CASSPYSLAGGGTDTQYF.

The chain employs TRBV13 and TRBJ2-3, with 7 bases aligning to TRBD2. CDR1 and CDR2 (germline): PRHDT, FYEKMQ (reference sequence). CDR3 length: 14 amino acids. The V gene end was trimmed by 5 bases and the J gene end by 6 bases; junction bases not matched to a gene: 8. The CDR3 DNA sequence: TGTGCCAGCAGCCGCGGGAGAATAGAGGATACGCAGTATTTT. Amino acids: CASSRGRIEDTQYF.

Concerning this clone itself: One end of the junction varies from germline; a read error may be responsible. V and J are TRBV7-2 and TRBJ1-5, with D possibly matching TRBD1 (5 bases). CDR1 and CDR2 from the germline V gene are SGHTA and FQGNSA. This CDR3 comprises 14 residues. The CDR3 DNA is TGTGCCAGCAGCTCCCGACGTCAGCGACAGCCCCTGCATTTT. Residues: CASSSRRQRQPLHF.

The V gene is TRBV6-5, the J gene TRBJ2-7; TRBD1 agrees at 7 bases. The CDR3 spans 14 residues. Germline CDR1 reads MNHEY; CDR2 reads SVGAGI. V gave up 6 bases and J gave up 3 bases; unmatched junction bases: 8. CDR3 amino acids: CASRLTGRGYEQYF. The CDR3 DNA reads as TGTGCCAGCAGATTGACAGGGCGAGGCTACGAGCAGTACTTC.

This clone was found once. The chain is built from TRBV11-2 and TRBJ1-1, with D hard to call. Trimming shortened V by 0 bases and J by 4 bases, and 9 bases separated the two germline ends. This CDR3 spans 14 amino acids. In germline, CDR1 is SGHAT, CDR2 FQNNGV. The CDR3 sequence: CASSLDPGSTEAFF. CDR3 in DNA: TGTGCCAGCAGCTTAGACCCGGGGAGCACTGAAGCTTTCTTT.

This sequence joins TRBV28 and TRBJ1-1, with 9 bases fitting TRBD1. V gave up 7 bases and J gave up 2 bases; unmatched junction bases: 14. Per germline, CDR1 MDHEN and CDR2 SYDVKM. This CDR3 has 17 amino acids. CDR3 amino acids: CASISIGTGRRNTEAFF. The CDR3, as DNA: TGTGCCAGCATTTCCATCGGGACAGGGCGGCGAAACACTGAAGCTTTCTTT.

The J gene is TRBJ2-7, the V gene TRBV18, with TRBD2 as a possible D gene (5 bases). The CDR3 covers 14 residues. The V and J ends lost 3 bases and 5 bases respectively, with 14 bases between them. In germline, CDR1 is KGHSH, CDR2 LQKENI. The CDR3 DNA follows: TGTGCCAGCTCACCCACTAGAGGGTCCAACGAGCAGTACTTC. This translates into CASSPTRGSNEQYF.